This is a list of T cell receptor beta chains from one sample in a study of vaccination effects on CD4 cells after COVID-19. Their antigens are not known. Here immunoSEQ multiplex PCR was the method, and the copy in TCRdb shows in-frame clones only, minus some. This table has more than 12,000 clones, 60% to 80% appearing once. Here the sequenced sample was CD4+ T cells from PBMCs cultured with HCoV-NL63 spike peptides, taken after COVID-19 vaccination. The receptor source for this set is a human donor who received a COVID-19 vaccine. CDR3s include the opening cysteine and the closing phenylalanine or tryptophan. D genes are given only for firm matches. The size entry is marked missing in some rows and otherwise reads once, few, many or a size class.

-	-	TRBJ2-3	TRBV4-1	TGCGCCAGCAGCCAAGTGGACTTAGGCTGGGCAGATACGCAGTATTTT	CASSQVDLGWADTQYF
few	TRBD1	TRBJ1-5	TRBV27	TGTGCCAGCAGTTTAACGGCAGGGGGACAGCCCCAGCATTTT	CASSLTAGGQPQHF
-	-	TRBJ2-5	TRBV19	TGTGCCAGTAGTATGGGGACCAGAGGGACCCAGTACTTC	CASSMGTRGTQYF
-	-	TRBJ1-4	TRBV30	TGTGCCTGGAAAGGACAGTTAGGCGAAAAACTGTTTTTT	CAWKGQLGEKLFF
-	-	TRBJ1-4	TRBV9	TGTGCCAGCAGCGTAGGAGTTGGGGGGGTTGAAAAACTGTTTTTT	CASSVGVGGVEKLFF
-	-	TRBJ2-2	TRBV5-1	TGCGCCAGCAGCCTCCGACAGGCTAACACCGGGGAGCTGTTTTTT	CASSLRQANTGELFF
-	-	TRBJ2-1	TRBV7-9	TGTGCCAGCAGCTTAGAGGTTTATGAGCAGTTCTTC	CASSLEVYEQFF
-	-	TRBJ2-1	TRBV28	TGTGCCAGCAGTAGCTCGGGGGACGAGCAGTTCTTC	CASSSSGDEQFF
-	TRBD1	TRBJ2-2	TRBV4-1	TGCGCCAGCAGCCAGCACCAAACACGGACAGGCTACACCGGGGAGCTGTTTTTT	CASSQHQTRTGYTGELFF
few	TRBD1	TRBJ1-1	TRBV9	TGTGCCAGCAGCGGACGGACAGGGAACACTGAAGCTTTCTTT	CASSGRTGNTEAFF
once	-	TRBJ1-6	TRBV7-2	TGTGCCAGCAGCTTAGGCTCCGGGTTCACCTATAATTCACCCCTCCACTTT	CASSLGSGFTYNSPLHF
-	TRBD2	TRBJ2-3	TRBV28	TGTGCCAGCAGTCCGGGGACTAGCCCAGATACGCAGTATTTT	CASSPGTSPDTQYF
-	-	TRBJ1-1	TRBV14	TGTGCCAGCAGCCGGGTCCACATGAACACTGAAGCTTTCTTT	CASSRVHMNTEAFF
medium-sized	-	TRBJ2-7	TRBV30	TGTGCCTGGAGTCCCCAGACAGGCTACGAGCAGTACTTC	CAWSPQTGYEQYF
-	-	TRBJ2-2	TRBV5-1	TGCGCCAGCAGGGACCCCGGGACAAGGTTCGATGGTCTGTTTTTT	CASRDPGTRFDGLFF
-	-	TRBJ2-7	TRBV12-3/TRBV12-4	TGTGCCAGCATGGTATTGGGCGAGCAGTACTTC	CASMVLGEQYF
few	-	TRBJ1-6	TRBV2	TGTGCCAGCAGTGTTCAGGGGTACGGTTCACCCCTCCACTTT	CASSVQGYGSPLHF
-	-	TRBJ2-3	TRBV6-6	TGTGCCAGCAGTTACAAGGCTACGCAGTATTTT	CASSYKATQYF
-	TRBD2	TRBJ2-1	TRBV5-6	TGTGCCAGCAGCAATAGCGGGGGGGCCAGGGGGGAGCAGTTCTTC	CASSNSGGARGEQFF
-	-	TRBJ1-1	TRBV6-2/TRBV6-3	TGTGCCAGCGGTTCACGGGGGAGTGATGCTTTCTTT	CASGSRGSDAFF
few	-	TRBJ1-5	TRBV5-5	TGTGCCAGCAGCTTGGACCGAAATCAGCCCCAGCATTTT	CASSLDRNQPQHF
-	-	TRBJ2-1	TRBV4-2	TGTGCCAGCAGCCACGAACAAGGTCTGGTCAATGAGCAGTTCTTC	CASSHEQGLVNEQFF
few	-	TRBJ2-1	TRBV6-1	TGTGCCAGCATTGGGGCTGAGCAGTTCTTC	CASIGAEQFF
-	-	TRBJ1-4	TRBV29-1	TGCAGCGTTGAGGTCGGCAGGGAGGGTGAAAAACTGTTTTTT	CSVEVGREGEKLFF
-	-	TRBJ1-3	TRBV15	TGTGCCACCAGCAGAGAAGGGAAGTCTGGAAACACCATATATTTT	CATSREGKSGNTIYF
-	-	TRBJ1-6	TRBV7-8	TGTGCCAGCAGCTTCCCAGGGATGGGTGCGGATAATTCACCCCTCCACTTT	CASSFPGMGADNSPLHF
few	TRBD1	TRBJ2-2	TRBV5-6	TGTGCCAGCAGCTTGGGCCCAGGGGGCCTCACCGGGGAGCTGTTTTTT	CASSLGPGGLTGELFF
-	-	TRBJ2-3	TRBV5-1	TGCGCCAGCAGTTTGCGAACTAACCCAGATACGCAGTATTTT	CASSLRTNPDTQYF
-	-	TRBJ1-2	TRBV2	TGTGCCAGCAGTGAAAAGGGGGGGTGGGGCTACACCTTC	CASSEKGGWGYTF
-	TRBD2	TRBJ2-7	TRBV6-5	TGTGCCAGCAGTTACAGAGGGACTAGCGAGGAGCAGTACTTC	CASSYRGTSEEQYF
-	-	TRBJ1-2	TRBV12-1	TGTGCCAGCAAAGTGTCGCGTGCCATATATGGCTACACCTTC	CASKVSRAIYGYTF
once	-	TRBJ2-6	TRBV7-2	TGTGCCAGCAGCTTAGACGCGGCATCTGGGGCCAACGTCCTGACTTTC	CASSLDAASGANVLTF
-	-	TRBJ2-2	TRBV28	TGTGCCAGCAGGACTGGGCAGGGGAACACCGGGGAGCTGTTTTTT	CASRTGQGNTGELFF
-	-	TRBJ1-2	TRBV19	TGTGCCAGTAGTGACGGGACCGTCAGAGGCTACACCTTC	CASSDGTVRGYTF
-	-	TRBJ1-1	TRBV19	TGTGCCAGTAGTAGTCAGCTAATGAACACTGAAGCTTTCTTT	CASSSQLMNTEAFF
-	TRBD1	TRBJ1-6	TRBV2	TGTGCCAGCAGCGGGACAGTTATTTCACCCCTCCACTTT	CASSGTVISPLHF
-	TRBD1	TRBJ2-7	TRBV6-4	TGTGCCACCTCTCCACAGGGGGCCTCCTACGAGCAGTACTTC	CATSPQGASYEQYF
-	TRBD2	TRBJ2-7	TRBV28	TGTGCCAGCAGTTGGGAAGGAGCGGGACCATACGAGCAGTACTTC	CASSWEGAGPYEQYF
-	-	TRBJ1-5	TRBV15	TGTGCCACCAGCAGAGGGGGGGGCTGGGATCAGCCCCAGCATTTT	CATSRGGGWDQPQHF
few	-	TRBJ2-3	TRBV5-4	TGTGCCAGCAGCACCGAGCGGGCAGATACGCAGTATTTT	CASSTERADTQYF